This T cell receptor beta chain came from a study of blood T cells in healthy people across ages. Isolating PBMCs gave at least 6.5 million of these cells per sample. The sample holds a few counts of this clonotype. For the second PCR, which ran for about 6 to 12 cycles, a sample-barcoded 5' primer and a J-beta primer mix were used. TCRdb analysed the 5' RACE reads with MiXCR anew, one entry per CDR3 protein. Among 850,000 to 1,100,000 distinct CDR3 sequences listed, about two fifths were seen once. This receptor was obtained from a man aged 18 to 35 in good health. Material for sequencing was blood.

The CDR3 spells CASSVEGGSPLHF. CDR3 DNA sequence: TGTGCCAGCAGCGTAGAAGGAGGTTCACCCCTCCACTTT. The chain combines TRBV9 with TRBJ1-6; D uncertain. CDR3 length equals 13 residues. Trimming removed 0 bases from V and 9 bases from J, with 7 bases in between. Per germline, CDR1 SGDLS and CDR2 YYNGEE.